Below are 22 T cell receptor beta chains sequenced from a single sample in a study of identical twins. Using its own MiXCR run on the 5' RACE reads, TCRdb lists one record per CDR3 protein. The table lists under 300,000 distinct CDR3 sequences, over 13% of them singletons, with 7% to 9% in the top ten. The sequenced sample was memory (CD45RO+) T cells sorted from blood. These receptor sequences come from a woman aged 18-30 years in good health.

This clonotype has just a few counts. The chain recombines TRBV3-1 with TRBJ1-1; the match to TRBD1 covers 9 bases. This CDR3 has 15 amino acids. Germline V lookup: CDR1 LGHDT, CDR2 YNNKEL (reference sequence). The J segment lost 4 bases and the V segment lost 4 bases, leaving 7 bases of the junction unmatched. The CDR3 sequence is CASSPYRGLRTEAFF. CDR3 nucleotide sequence: TGTGCCAGCAGCCCATACAGGGGGCTTCGCACTGAAGCTTTCTTT.

The chain recombines TRBV30 with TRBJ1-4; no definite D call. The CDR3 covers 11 residues. Germline values: CDR1 GTSNPN, CDR2 SVGIG (reference sequence). V lost 0 bases, J lost 7 bases, and 3 bases lay in between. The CDR3 sequence is CAWSVSEKLFF. The DNA of the CDR3 is TGTGCCTGGAGTGTATCTGAAAAACTGTTTTTT.

The genes are TRBV6-1 and TRBJ1-4; 9 bases match TRBD1. The CDR3 totals 13 residues. The junction had 3 bases not matched to a gene; V was cut back by 8 bases and J by 5 bases. The germline V gene encodes CDR1 MNHNS and CDR2 SASEGT. The CDR3 bases are TGTGCCAGCCTGGACAGGGGAAATGAAAAACTGTTTTTT. This codes for CASLDRGNEKLFF.

This clonotype appeared a few times. Mismatch with germline at one junction end may stem from a read error. This chain joins TRBV9 and TRBJ1-3, with D uncertain. Germline V gene lookup returns CDR1 SGDLS and CDR2 YYNGEE. This CDR3 region has 13 residues. This chain's CDR3 is CASSSSGGDTIYF. The CDR3 DNA reads TGTGCCAGCAGCAGTTCGGGTGGAGACACCATATATTTT.

The V call is TRBV20-1, the J call TRBJ2-3; 9 bases are a match to TRBD2. V was clipped by 0 bases and J by 4 bases; unmatched bases: 8. This CDR3 spans 16 amino acids. Germline V CDR1 and CDR2: DFQATT, SNEGSKA (reference sequence). CDR3 coding DNA: TGCAGTGCTAGAGATGGAGGCGGGAGGGCCTCAGATACGCAGTATTTT. The encoded protein is CSARDGGGRASDTQYF.

This clonotype was counted many times. The chain links TRBV12-3 or TRBV12-4 to TRBJ1-1; D is uncertain. The CDR3 totals 13 residues. V was pared by 3 bases and J by 0 bases, with 5 bases between. CDR3 sequence (DNA): TGTGCCAGCAGTTTTTCCCTGAACACTGAAGCTTTCTTT. It specifies CASSFSLNTEAFF.

In its sample, this clonotype was seen a few times. V usage is TRBV6-6 and J usage is TRBJ2-7, with TRBD2 identical over 8 bases. The junction had 7 bases not matched to a gene; V was cut back by 10 bases and J by 2 bases. Germline lookup yields CDR1 MNHNY and CDR2 SVGAGI (reference sequence). This CDR3 contains 13 residues. For the CDR3, the DNA is TGTGCCACCAGAGCGGGAGTAACCTACGAGCAGTACTTC. Translated: CATRAGVTYEQYF.

This chain connects TRBV7-2 to TRBJ2-7; D call uncertain. CDR1 and CDR2 from the germline V gene are SGHTA and FQGNSA. V lost 6 bases and J 3 bases, leaving 15 bases between the germline ends. The CDR3 has 14 residues. The CDR3 nucleotides are TGTGCCAGCAGGCCGGCCCGGGCCCTCTACGAGCAGTACTTC. Its protein is CASRPARALYEQYF.

This clonotype turned up a few times. The chain is built from TRBV6-2 or TRBV6-3 and TRBJ2-6; no firm D call. Germline V gene data show CDR1 as MNHEY and CDR2 as SVGEGT. The CDR3 sequence is 12 residues long. V was cut by 5 bases and J by 7 bases, with 6 bases left in between. CDR3: CASSRVANVLTF. Here the CDR3 DNA reads TGTGCCAGCAGTCGGGTTGCCAACGTCCTGACTTTC.

This clonotype was detected a few times. The chain joins TRBV5-1 to TRBJ2-2, with D perhaps TRBD2 (5 bases). CDR1 is SGHRS, CDR2 YFSETQ, per germline. This CDR3 is 15 amino acids long. V dropped 1 base and J dropped 5 bases, with 12 bases sitting between them. The CDR3: CASSLLGLRTGELFF. CDR3 in DNA: TGCGCCAGCAGCTTGTTAGGACTTAGAACCGGGGAGCTGTTTTTT.

V and J are TRBV13 and TRBJ2-1, with 9 bases lining up with TRBD2. V shed 5 bases and J 6 bases; nucleotides not matched to a gene: 8. This CDR3 spans 15 amino acids. Germline V gene sequence: CDR1 PRHDT, CDR2 FYEKMQ (reference sequence). The CDR3 loop reads CASSPTSGGFNEQFF. The CDR3 DNA reads as TGTGCCAGCAGCCCCACCAGCGGGGGGTTCAATGAGCAGTTCTTC.

This clonotype came up many times. The chain couples TRBV12-3 or TRBV12-4 to TRBJ1-1; no definite D call. V was shortened by 6 bases and J by 8 bases, with 10 bases between the two germline ends. This CDR3 region has 11 residues. This CDR3 reads CASSRDLEAFF. The CDR3 DNA reads as TGTGCCAGCAGCCGGGATCTGGAAGCTTTCTTT.

This clonotype was seen a handful of times. CDR3 sequence reads: CASSQGPDSSYEQYF. CDR3 DNA sequence: TGCGCCAGCAGCCAAGGGCCCGACAGCTCCTACGAGCAGTACTTC. The rearrangement uses TRBV4-1 and TRBJ2-7, with TRBD1 as a possible D gene (5 bases). V lost 1 base and J lost 0, with 10 bases in between. The CDR3 totals 15 residues. Germline lookup yields CDR1 MGHRA and CDR2 YSYEKL.

The chain is built from TRBV5-1 and TRBJ2-5, with D perhaps matching TRBD2 (5 bases). CDR1 is SGHRS, CDR2 YFSETQ, per germline. There are 14 residues in the CDR3. V lost 4 bases and J 2 bases, leaving 12 bases between the germline ends. This chain's CDR3 is CASSTPSSQETQYF. The CDR3 region has the DNA TGCGCCAGCAGCACCCCTAGCAGTCAAGAGACCCAGTACTTC.

A few counts support this clonotype. The chain carries TRBV12-3 or TRBV12-4 and TRBJ2-7, with TRBD1 identical over 10 bases. J was trimmed by 6 bases and V by 5 bases; bases with no gene match: 7. The CDR3 runs to 14 residues. Here the CDR3 DNA reads TGTGCCAGCAGTACGTTCCGGGACAGGGGCGAGCAGTACTTC. It specifies CASSTFRDRGEQYF.

This clonotype was counted a few times. CDR3: CSARDRTGAGNEQFF. The CDR3 DNA is TGCAGTGCTAGAGATAGGACAGGGGCGGGGAATGAGCAGTTCTTC. The gene calls are TRBV20-1 and TRBJ2-1, with 9 bases lining up with TRBD1. The V gene's germline CDR1 is DFQATT and CDR2 SNEGSKA (reference sequence). The J segment lost 7 bases and the V segment lost 0 bases, leaving 7 bases of the junction unmatched. The length of the CDR3 is 15 residues.

This clonotype was detected a few times. The J gene is TRBJ1-2, the V gene TRBV20-1; D not certain. The CDR3 is 14 residues long. Between the trimmed V and J ends, which lost 8 bases and 0 bases, there was a span of 16 bases. Germline loops: CDR1 DFQATT, CDR2 SNEGSKA (reference sequence). DNA of the CDR3: TGCAGTAGCCCCTCGGGAACAGCTAACTATGGCTACACCTTC. Translating it yields CSSPSGTANYGYTF.

This chain's CDR3 is CASGLRRGELYSYNEQFF. CDR3 DNA sequence: TGTGCTAGTGGTTTGAGGCGGGGGGAACTTTACTCCTACAATGAGCAGTTCTTC. This chain connects TRBV12-5 to TRBJ2-1, with 8 positions matching TRBD2. With V trimmed by 2 bases and J by 0 bases, 9 bases remained unmatched. The CDR3 sequence is 18 residues long. Germline V lookup: CDR1 LGHNT, CDR2 FRNRAP.

This chain joins TRBV5-1 and TRBJ2-3; D not certain. Deletions cut 0 bases from V and 4 bases from J, with 18 bases between. Germline CDR1 SGHRS, CDR2 YFSETQ. The CDR3 runs 17 residues. CDR3 in DNA: TGCGCCAGCAGCTTGGCCCAATATATTCGTTCTGCAGATACGCAGTATTTT. Translated: CASSLAQYIRSADTQYF. Drawing the rest from reference TRBV5-1 and TRBJ2-3, the complete variable domain is KAGVTQTPRYLIKTRGQQVTLSCSPISGHRSVSWYQQTPGQGLQFLFEYFSETQRNKGNFPGRFSGRQFSNSRSEMNVSTLELGDSALYLCASSLAQYIRSADTQYFGPGTRLTVL.

The chain recombines TRBV18 with TRBJ2-1; D gene uncertain. Germline V lookup: CDR1 KGHSH, CDR2 LQKENI. V was clipped by 2 bases and J by 1 base, with 9 bases between them. The CDR3 extends over 15 amino acids. CDR3 DNA sequence: TGTGCCAGCTCACCAGATTTGGGATCCTACAATGAGCAGTTCTTC. Protein product: CASSPDLGSYNEQFF.

The chain links TRBV29-1 to TRBJ2-5, with D hard to call. V lost 1 base to trimming and J lost 4 bases, with 7 bases between them. The germline V gene encodes CDR1 SQVTM and CDR2 ANQGSEA. The CDR3 covers 12 residues. In DNA form, the CDR3 reads TGCAGCGTTGAAGGGGCAGTAGAGACCCAGTACTTC. It translates to CSVEGAVETQYF.

This clonotype was counted many times. The rearrangement links TRBV3-1 to TRBJ1-1; the D is unclear. This CDR3 has 15 amino acids. V lost 1 base to trimming and J lost 0 bases, with 9 bases between them. The germline CDR1 and CDR2 sequences are LGHDT and YNNKEL (reference sequence). In DNA, the CDR3 is TGTGCCAGCAGCCAAGGGAACAGCTTGAACACTGAAGCTTTCTTT. It codes for CASSQGNSLNTEAFF.